The rows below give T cell receptor beta chains drawn from one sample of a study of metastatic and nonmetastatic thyroid tumors. TCRdb re-clonotyped the PCR reads through MiXCR. The repertoire has tens of thousands of clones, roughly 18% of them found once; the top ten carry about a sixth. The sequencing sample was made of blood. These receptor sequences come from a female donor with papillary thyroid cancer or a benign thyroid nodule (not recorded which). Some clones in this sample may be carry-over from other donors' samples. The CDR3 runs from the conserved cysteine through the conserved F or W. The D gene is left open where the match is weak. Clone size, where shown, is once, few, many, or a class for clones that have expanded.

D gene,V gene,J gene,CDR3 length,clone size,CDR3 protein,CDR3 DNA
NA,TRBV19,TRBJ2-7,13,few,CASSTASSYEHYF,TGTGCCAGCTCGACGGCTAGCTCCTACGAGCATTACTTC
NA,TRBV7-9,TRBJ2-1,13,many,CASSLSPYNEQFF,TGTGCCAGCAGCTTATCACCCTACAATGAGCAGTTCTTC
TRBD1,TRBV20-1,TRBJ1-2,14,few,CSARYTTGADGYTF,TGCAGTGCTAGATACACTACAGGGGCAGATGGCTACACCTTC
NA,TRBV30,TRBJ2-7,13,many,CAWSPGEGSEQYF,TGTGCCTGGAGTCCAGGGGAAGGGTCCGAGCAGTACTTC
TRBD1,TRBV27,TRBJ1-1,15,NA,CASSSDRTGNTEAFF,TGTGCCAGCAGTTCCGACCGGACAGGGAACACTGAAGCTTTCTTT
NA,TRBV9,TRBJ2-2,12,many,CASSVGTGELFF,TGTGCCAGCAGCGTTGGAACCGGGGAGCTGTTTTTT
NA,TRBV10-3,TRBJ1-1,14,NA,CAISPTDRNTEAFF,TGTGCCATCAGCCCCACCGACAGGAACACTGAAGCTTTCTTT
NA,TRBV12-3/TRBV12-4,TRBJ2-7,14,medium-sized,CASSSRGKSYEQYF,TGTGCCAGCAGCTCCAGGGGAAAGTCCTACGAGCAGTACTTC
TRBD1,TRBV11-1,TRBJ1-1,16,many,CASSPPTGAKNTEAFF,TGTGCCAGCAGCCCGCCGACAGGGGCTAAAAACACTGAAGCTTTCTTT
NA,TRBV6-1,TRBJ1-6,14,medium-sized,CASSAGPYNSPLHF,TGTGCCAGCAGCGCCGGTCCGTATAATTCACCCCTCCACTTT
NA,TRBV20-1,TRBJ1-5,13,few,CSARLSGVQPQHF,TGCAGTGCCCGCCTTTCAGGGGTACAGCCCCAGCATTTT
NA,TRBV19,TRBJ1-1,15,NA,CASSETVTWGTEAFF,TGTGCTAGTAGTGAAACCGTGACATGGGGCACTGAAGCTTTCTTT
TRBD1,TRBV20-1,TRBJ1-2,15,NA,CSARDLTGENYGYTF,TGCAGTGCTAGAGATCTGACAGGGGAAAACTATGGCTACACCTTC
NA,TRBV15,TRBJ2-5,13,few,CATSRWVGETQYF,TGTGCCACCAGCAGATGGGTTGGGGAGACCCAGTACTTC
NA,TRBV27,TRBJ1-6,14,NA,CASSPVQGNSPLYF,TGTGCCAGCAGTCCGGTACAGGGTAATTCACCCCTCTACTTT
NA,TRBV7-9,TRBJ2-7,15,NA,CASSPPGTVVLEQYF,TGTGCCAGCAGCCCTCCCGGGACGGTGGTGCTCGAGCAGTACTTC